This T cell receptor (beta chain) came from a study of cytomegalovirus exposure and HLA in healthy donors. The CDR3 has 14 amino acids. Per the germline V gene, CDR1 is SGHAT and CDR2 is FQNNGV. V lost 2 bases to trimming and J lost 2 bases, with 9 bases between them. PCR primers comprised 60 Vbeta and 13 Jbeta primers. The method was immunoSEQ multiplex PCR; TCRdb's version includes in-frame clones alone and lacks a portion of them. This sample has 110,000 or so clones, with roughly 79% found just once. J is TRBJ1-2 and V is TRBV11-2; tentatively, D is TRBD1 (5 bases). The material sequenced was PBMCs. This receptor was obtained from a middle-aged man in good health and CMV-seronegative. The CDR3 bases are TGTGCCAGCAGCTTAAGTCAGGGCAACTATGGCTACACCTTC. This codes for CASSLSQGNYGYTF.